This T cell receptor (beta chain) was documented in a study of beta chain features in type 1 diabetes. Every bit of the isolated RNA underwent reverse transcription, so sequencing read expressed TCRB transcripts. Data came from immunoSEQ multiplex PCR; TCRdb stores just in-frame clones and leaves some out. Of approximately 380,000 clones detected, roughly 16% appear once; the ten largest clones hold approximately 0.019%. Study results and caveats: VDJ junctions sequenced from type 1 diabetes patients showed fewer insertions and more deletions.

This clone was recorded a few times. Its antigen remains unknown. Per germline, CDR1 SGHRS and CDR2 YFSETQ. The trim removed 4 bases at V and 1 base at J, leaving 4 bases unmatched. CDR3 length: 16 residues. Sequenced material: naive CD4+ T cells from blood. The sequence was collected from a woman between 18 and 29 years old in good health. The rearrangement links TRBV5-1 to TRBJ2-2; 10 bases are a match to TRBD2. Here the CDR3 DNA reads TGCGCCAGCAGCGTAAGACTAGCGGGGAACACCGGGGAGCTGTTTTTT. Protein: CASSVRLAGNTGELFF.